A single sample is the source of the 19 T cell receptor beta chains below, sequenced in a study of T cell changes during pregnancy in multiple sclerosis. Here immunoSEQ multiplex PCR was the method, and the copy in TCRdb shows in-frame clones only, minus some. The sample lists roughly 73,000 clones, around nine tenths occurring once. The material sequenced was peripheral blood, taken in the second trimester of pregnancy. These receptors all come from a female donor in good health, enrolled as a control in a pregnancy study.

The chain combines TRBV5-1 with TRBJ1-4; no clear D. The CDR3 runs to 15 residues. Germline V gene data show CDR1 as SGHRS and CDR2 as YFSETQ. V lost 0 bases and J lost 0, with 6 bases in between. In nucleotides, the CDR3 is TGCGCCAGCAGCTTGGGAGGGTCAACTAATGAAAAACTGTTTTTT. Amino acids: CASSLGGSTNEKLFF.

The genes are TRBV2 and TRBJ2-1; maybe TRBD2 (5 bases). The CDR3 spans 11 residues. Trimming left V 9 bases short and J 11 bases short, with 14 bases between. In germline, CDR1 is SNHLY, CDR2 FYNNEI. The chain's CDR3 is CARLSTGKQFF. The CDR3 DNA is TGTGCCAGACTTTCGACGGGGAAGCAGTTCTTC.

The chain is built from TRBV10-3 and TRBJ2-2; TRBD2 agrees at 7 bases. CDR3 length equals 14 residues. The germline CDR1 and CDR2 sequences are ENHRY and SYGVKD. J lost 6 bases, V lost 7 bases, and 8 bases had no gene match. CDR3 loop: CAIKTAGDAGELFF. The DNA of the CDR3 is TGTGCCATCAAAACCGCGGGGGACGCCGGGGAGCTGTTTTTT.

The chain is built from TRBV6-1 and TRBJ1-4; TRBD1 aligns across 9 bases. Trimming removed 8 bases from V and 6 bases from J; junction bases left unmatched: 4. Germline loops: CDR1 MNHNS, CDR2 SASEGT. The CDR3 length is 13 residues. CDR3 loop: CASCRDRDEKLFF. The CDR3 DNA reads as TGTGCCAGCTGCCGGGACAGGGATGAAAAACTGTTTTTT.

The CDR3 region is CASSPDSQLNTEAFF. Written as DNA, the CDR3 is TGTGCCAGCAGCCCGGACAGCCAATTGAACACTGAAGCTTTCTTT. J is TRBJ1-1 and V is TRBV7-2; D is perhaps TRBD1 (6 bases). V lost 5 bases and J lost 0, with 13 bases in between. CDR3 size: 15 residues. The germline gives CDR1 SGHTA, CDR2 FQGNSA.

The rearrangement joins TRBV28 to TRBJ1-2; tentative D call: TRBD1 (6 bases). The length of the CDR3 is 14 residues. The ends were cut back, 7 bases at V and 1 base at J, with 13 bases in the middle. Germline V lookup: CDR1 MDHEN, CDR2 SYDVKM. The CDR3 is CASIQGQVNYGYTF. CDR3 nucleotides: TGTGCCAGCATTCAGGGGCAGGTTAACTATGGCTACACCTTC.

The rearrangement uses TRBV6-6 and TRBJ2-5; D unresolved. This CDR3 is built from 15 residues. Trimming took off 7 bases at V and 5 bases at J, with 20 bases between the two ends. CDR1 is MNHNY and CDR2 is SVGAGI in the germline V gene (reference sequence). The CDR3 is CASKNVFGVQETQYF. The CDR3 bases are TGTGCCAGCAAAAACGTTTTTGGAGTTCAGGAGACCCAGTACTTC.

This chain uses TRBV9 with TRBJ2-7; 10 bases map to TRBD1. The CDR3 extends over 17 amino acids. The trim removed 0 bases at V and 0 bases at J, leaving 6 bases unmatched. Germline V gene lookup returns CDR1 SGDLS and CDR2 YYNGEE. CDR3 nucleotides: TGTGCCAGCAGCGTAGGAGGGGGGACAGGGGACTCCTACGAGCAGTACTTC. Encoded protein: CASSVGGGTGDSYEQYF.

CDR3 nucleotides: TGTGCCACCAGCCCCGGGAGTGGACCGGCCACTGAAGCTTTCTTT. The encoded protein is CATSPGSGPATEAFF. J is TRBJ1-1 and V is TRBV15, with D unclear. Germline CDR1 and CDR2: LNHNV and YYDKDF (reference sequence). CDR3 length: 15 residues. Trimming took off 5 bases at V and 4 bases at J, with 17 bases between the two ends.

This sequence joins TRBV5-1 and TRBJ1-3; D possibly corresponds to TRBD1 (6 bases). The ends were cut back, 3 bases at V and 4 bases at J, with 17 bases in the middle. This CDR3 is 16 amino acids long. The germline CDR1 and CDR2 sequences are SGHRS and YFSETQ. CDR3 coding DNA: TGCGCCAGCAGCTCGTATGTACAGGGTCCCGGAAACACCATATATTTT. This translates into CASSSYVQGPGNTIYF.

V usage is TRBV19 and J usage is TRBJ1-6; a weak D match, TRBD1 (5 bases). CDR3 length: 15 amino acids. From germline, CDR1 is LNHDA and CDR2 SQIVND (reference sequence). V dropped 7 bases and J dropped 0 bases, with 10 bases sitting between them. The CDR3 DNA is TGTGCCAGTACAGGGATCAGCTCCTATAATTCACCCCTCCACTTT. It yields the protein CASTGISSYNSPLHF.

Comments on this clone: Mismatch with germline at one junction end may stem from a read error. This chain links TRBV30 with TRBJ1-2; D perhaps matches TRBD1 (6 bases). The CDR3 is 12 amino acids. Per germline, CDR1 GTSNPN and CDR2 SVGIG (reference sequence). In nucleotides, the CDR3 is TGTGCCTGGAGCCAAGGGGGGGTCTCCAGTCCCTTC. This encodes CAWSQGGVSSPF.

This chain links TRBV9 with TRBJ1-6; 10 bases are a match to TRBD1. Looked up from germline, CDR1 is SGDLS and CDR2 is YYNGEE. With V trimmed by 3 bases and J by 7 bases, 7 bases remained unmatched. The CDR3 is 16 residues long. CDR3 in amino acids: CASSGRQGARNSPLHF. The CDR3 DNA reads as TGTGCCAGCAGCGGGAGACAGGGGGCAAGGAATTCACCCCTCCACTTT.

The J gene is TRBJ2-3, the V gene TRBV4-2; 10 bases match TRBD2. J gave up 4 bases and V 0 bases, and 1 base lay outside the gene matches. The CDR3 loop spans 15 amino acids. The germline V gene encodes CDR1 LGHNA and CDR2 YNFKEQ. CDR3: CASSQEAGGPDTQYF. The CDR3 bases are TGTGCCAGCAGCCAAGAAGCGGGGGGGCCAGATACGCAGTATTTT.

This clone was seen only a few times. The rearrangement joins TRBV18 to TRBJ1-2; no firm D call. Germline values: CDR1 KGHSH, CDR2 LQKENI. V was trimmed by 2 bases and J by 2 bases, leaving 3 bases between them. This CDR3 comprises 12 residues. The CDR3 sequence: CASSPSNYGYTF. The CDR3 bases are TGTGCCAGCTCACCATCGAACTATGGCTACACCTTC. Complete variable domain (other parts from reference TRBV18 and TRBJ1-2): NAGVMQNPRHLVRRRGQEARLRCSPMKGHSHVYWYRQLPEEGLKFMVYLQKENIIDESGMPKERFSAEFPKEGPSILRIQQVVRGDSAAYFCASSPSNYGYTFGSGTRLTVV.

The chain uses TRBV30 and TRBJ1-4; TRBD1 might be the D (6 bases). CDR1 and CDR2 from the germline V gene are GTSNPN and SVGIG (reference sequence). The length of the CDR3 is 14 residues. V was clipped by 3 bases and J by 3 bases, with 11 bases between them. DNA for the CDR3: TGTGCCTGGAGCACCGGGACATCTAATGAAAAACTGTTTTTT. Its protein is CAWSTGTSNEKLFF.

The V and J genes are TRBV7-9 and TRBJ1-4; 7 bases match TRBD1. Trimming at V came to 4 bases and at J to 5 bases, leaving 7 bases not matched to a gene. The CDR3 has 15 residues. CDR1 SEHNR and CDR2 FQNEAQ come from the germline V gene (reference sequence). The CDR3 sequence is CASSSRGEMNEKLFF. In nucleotides, the CDR3 is TGTGCCAGCAGCTCCAGGGGGGAAATGAATGAAAAACTGTTTTTT.

The chain links TRBV14 to TRBJ2-3; 7 nucleotides agree with TRBD2. Germline CDR1 and CDR2: SGHDN and FVKESK. With V trimmed by 4 bases and J by 5 bases, 9 bases remained unmatched. CDR3 length: 15 residues. The CDR3 nucleotides are TGTGCCAGCAGCCCCGGTGGGGGGGTGGGAGATACGCAGTATTTT. Protein sequence: CASSPGGGVGDTQYF.

This clone was seen once. The chain joins TRBV7-9 to TRBJ1-1, with D possibly TRBD1 on 5 matching bases. CDR3 length: 13 amino acids. The V gene lost 6 bases and the J gene lost 4 bases, with 12 bases spanning the gap. The germline V gene encodes CDR1 SEHNR and CDR2 FQNEAQ (reference sequence). Here the CDR3 DNA reads TGTGCCAGCAGGCAACAGGCATCCACTGAAGCTTTCTTT. It translates to CASRQQASTEAFF.